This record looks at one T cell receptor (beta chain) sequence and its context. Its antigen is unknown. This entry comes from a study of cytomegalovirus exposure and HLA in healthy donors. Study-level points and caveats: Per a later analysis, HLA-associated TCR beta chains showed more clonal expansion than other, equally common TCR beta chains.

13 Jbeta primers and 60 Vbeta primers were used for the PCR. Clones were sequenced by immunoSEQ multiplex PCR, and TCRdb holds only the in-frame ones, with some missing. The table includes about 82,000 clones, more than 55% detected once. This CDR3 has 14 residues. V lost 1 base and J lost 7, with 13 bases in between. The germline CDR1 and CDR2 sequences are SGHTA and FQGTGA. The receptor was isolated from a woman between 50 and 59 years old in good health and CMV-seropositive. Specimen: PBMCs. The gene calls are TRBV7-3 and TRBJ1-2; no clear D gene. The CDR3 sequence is CASSLNGAGSGYTF. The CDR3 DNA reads TGTGCCAGCAGCTTAAACGGAGCGGGAAGTGGCTACACCTTC.